These T cell receptor beta chains were read from a single sample in a study of CD8+CD57+ T cells in acquired aplastic anemia. TCRdb reprocessed the reads via MiXCR and lists one record per CDR3 protein. This sample carries roughly 290,000 distinct CDR3 sequences, 56% of them seen once, and the ten largest clones take around 1.2%. Sequenced sample: sorted CD4+, CD8+, or CD8+CD57+ T cells (not recorded which) from PBMCs. The receptors were gathered from a human donor with aplastic anemia. The CDR3 runs from the conserved cysteine through the conserved F or W. Fields, in order: V gene, D gene, J gene, clone size, CDR3 protein, CDR3 DNA. D genes are given only for firm matches. Some rows have no size entry. The others give once, few or many, or a class for an expanded clone.

TRBV11-2	.	TRBJ1-1	many	CASSSRGPDTEAFF	TGTGCCAGCAGCTCACGGGGGCCTGACACTGAAGCTTTCTTT
TRBV7-7	TRBD2	TRBJ2-3	.	CASSSRTSGRAGDTQYF	TGTGCCAGCAGCTCTCGGACTAGCGGGAGGGCCGGGGATACGCAGTATTTT
TRBV14	TRBD1	TRBJ2-5	few	CASSHFLGQGGLETQYF	TGTGCCAGCAGCCATTTCCTAGGACAGGGCGGACTAGAGACCCAGTACTTC
TRBV11-1	TRBD1	TRBJ2-7	once	CASSVSEDRSISYEQYF	TGTGCCAGCAGCGTTTCCGAGGACAGGTCAATCTCCTACGAGCAGTACTTC
TRBV6-5	.	TRBJ1-1	.	CASSSYREAFF	TGTGCCAGCAGTTCGTACAGGGAAGCTTTCTTT
TRBV9	TRBD1	TRBJ1-1	many	CASSVRTGNTEAFF	TGTGCCAGCAGCGTTAGGACAGGGAACACTGAAGCTTTCTTT
TRBV24-1	.	TRBJ2-1	.	CATEGGLNEQFF	TGTGCCACCGAGGGGGGGCTCAATGAGCAGTTCTTC
TRBV7-2	.	TRBJ1-1	.	CASSPRGGRVEAFF	TGTGCCAGCAGTCCAAGGGGGGGGCGAGTCGAAGCTTTCTTT
TRBV12-3/TRBV12-4	TRBD1	TRBJ1-6	.	CASSYTGTDSPLHF	TGTGCCAGCAGCTACACCGGGACAGATTCACCCCTCCACTTT
TRBV12-3/TRBV12-4	TRBD2	TRBJ2-5	once	CASSSTSGSITIRETQYF	TGTGCCAGCAGTTCCACTAGCGGGAGTATAACAATTCGAGAGACCCAGTACTTC
TRBV2	.	TRBJ1-6	many	CASSEAWGGSQSTPLHF	TGTGCCAGCAGTGAAGCGTGGGGAGGCAGCCAAAGCACACCCCTCCACTTT
TRBV2	TRBD1	TRBJ1-5	.	CASRVRGRQPQHF	TGTGCCAGCAGGGTCAGGGGGCGGCAGCCCCAGCATTTT
TRBV9	.	TRBJ1-2	.	CASSVAGRINYGYTF	TGTGCCAGCAGCGTAGCGGGACGGATTAACTATGGCTACACCTTC
TRBV20-1	.	TRBJ1-2	.	CSASLEDAGFFTF	TGCAGTGCTAGTTTAGAGGACGCCGGGTTTTTCACCTTC
TRBV7-6	.	TRBJ2-5	many	CASSSDSRQTQYF	TGTGCCAGCAGCTCGGACAGTCGACAGACCCAGTACTTC